Each of the 5 T cell receptor beta chains below was sequenced from the same sample in a study of identical twins. TCRdb re-analysed the 5' RACE reads in MiXCR, keeping a single row per CDR3 protein. The repertoire holds a few hundred thousand distinct CDR3 sequences, with roughly 20% as singletons. Sequenced input: naive T cells sorted from blood. The receptors stem from a man aged 50-60 years in good health.

The table lists this clonotype with many counts. Written as DNA, the CDR3 is TGCAGTGCTAGGGAGGGAGGGTCACCCCTCCACTTT. It is translated as CSAREGGSPLHF. The chain couples TRBV20-1 to TRBJ1-6, with D uncertain. This CDR3 region has 12 residues. Germline CDR1 and CDR2: DFQATT and SNEGSKA (reference sequence). The V gene lost 3 bases and the J gene lost 10 bases, with 10 bases spanning the gap.

The CDR3: CSATSGGGDTQYF. The CDR3 DNA reads TGCAGTGCCACAAGCGGGGGAGGAGATACGCAGTATTTT. The chain employs TRBV20-1 and TRBJ2-3; 8 bases are a match to TRBD2. This CDR3 comprises 13 residues. Germline CDR1 and CDR2: DFQATT and SNEGSKA (reference sequence). V shed 6 bases, J shed 5 bases, and the junction held 7 bases outside the gene matches.

The chain combines TRBV5-1 with TRBJ2-7; D may be TRBD2 (6 bases). The CDR3 covers 15 residues. V shed 1 base and J shed 4 bases, with 15 bases lying between them. CDR1 is SGHRS, CDR2 YFSETQ, per germline. The CDR3 protein is CASSLFYSGSYEQYF. CDR3 coding DNA: TGCGCCAGCAGCTTGTTTTACAGCGGGTCATACGAGCAGTACTTC.

This clonotype was observed at least ten times. This sequence joins TRBV7-8 and TRBJ2-4; D not certain. CDR3 length equals 16 residues. With 1 base removed from V and 0 bases from J, the gap between germline ends came to 10 bases. The germline CDR1 and CDR2 sequences are SGHVS and FQNEAQ. The CDR3 DNA reads TGTGCCAGCAGCTTAGGTGGCGTGCTAGCCAAAAACATTCAGTACTTC. It codes for CASSLGGVLAKNIQYF. Supplemented by reference TRBV7-8 and TRBJ2-4, the full variable domain reads GAGVSQSPRYKVAKRGQDVALRCDPISGHVSLFWYQQALGQGPEFLTYFQNEAQLDKSGLPSDRFFAERPEGSVSTLKIQRTQQEDSAVYLCASSLGGVLAKNIQYFGAGTRLSVL.

This clonotype occurred many times. The V and J genes are TRBV7-3 and TRBJ2-1; D is possibly TRBD1 or TRBD2 (5 bases each). Germline lookup yields CDR1 SGHTA and CDR2 FQGTGA. The V gene lost 5 bases and the J gene lost 6 bases, with 14 bases spanning the gap. There are 14 residues in the CDR3. The CDR3 nucleotides are TGTGCCAGCAGCCCCCCGGGGCTAGTCAATGAGCAGTTCTTC. It is translated as CASSPPGLVNEQFF.